These 21 T cell receptor beta chains came from one sample sequenced in a study of T cell responses to AZD1222 COVID-19 vaccine. Method: immunoSEQ multiplex PCR; TCRdb's copy keeps in-frame clones and lacks some. The sample includes 130,000 to 150,000 clones, about 92% of them seen just once. Source: peripheral blood, taken after recovery from COVID-19. These receptors all stem from an adult who had recovered from COVID-19.

CDR3 protein: CSVSVSGLGQFF. CDR3 DNA: TGCAGCGTTTCCGTGTCGGGACTCGGGCAGTTCTTC. The chain couples TRBV29-1 to TRBJ2-1, with D possibly matching TRBD2 (6 bases). Germline V gene sequence: CDR1 SQVTM, CDR2 ANQGSEA. The CDR3 consists of 12 residues. The V and J ends lost 5 bases and 12 bases respectively, with 17 bases between them.

This clone is a singleton in its sample. V usage is TRBV7-9 and J usage is TRBJ1-4; D gene uncertain. The CDR3 covers 16 residues. V dropped 5 bases and J dropped 0 bases, with 13 bases sitting between them. Germline CDR1 and CDR2: SEHNR and FQNEAQ (reference sequence). The CDR3 DNA is TGTGCCAGCAGCGGTCCCCCCCGGGCAACTAATGAAAAACTGTTTTTT. Translation gives CASSGPPRATNEKLFF. Combining the CDR3 with reference TRBV7-9 and TRBJ1-4 gives the whole variable domain DTGVSQNPRHKITKRGQNVTFRCDPISEHNRLYWYRQTLGQGPEFLTYFQNEAQLEKSRLLSDRFSAERPKGSFSTLEIQRTEQGDSAMYLCASSGPPRATNEKLFFGSGTQLSVL.

V usage is TRBV19 and J usage is TRBJ2-1; 9 positions match TRBD1. J gave up 7 bases and V 0 bases, and 13 bases lay outside the gene matches. CDR1 and CDR2 (germline): LNHDA, SQIVND (reference sequence). CDR3 length equals 18 residues. The CDR3 reads CASSIDSKGTGGWNEQFF. Written as DNA, the CDR3 is TGTGCCAGTAGTATAGATTCCAAGGGAACAGGGGGCTGGAATGAGCAGTTCTTC.

V is TRBV28 and J is TRBJ2-1, with 12 nucleotides matching TRBD2. Trimming took 5 bases from V and 7 from J; bases not matched to a gene: 6. The CDR3 is made up of 15 amino acids. The germline V gene encodes CDR1 MDHEN and CDR2 SYDVKM. CDR3 sequence reads: CASSKMGTSGNEQFF. The CDR3, as DNA: TGTGCCAGCAGTAAGATGGGGACTAGCGGGAATGAGCAGTTCTTC.

The rearrangement uses TRBV29-1 and TRBJ2-3; D may be TRBD1 (6 bases). CDR3 size: 12 residues. The V end lost 6 bases, the J end lost 6 bases, and 13 bases lay between the germline ends. The germline V gene has CDR1 SQVTM and CDR2 ANQGSEA. CDR3 sequence reads: CSVEKGEDTQYF. Here the CDR3 DNA reads TGCAGCGTAGAAAAGGGGGAGGATACGCAGTATTTT.

This rearrangement joins TRBV6-5 to TRBJ1-5, with 10 bases identical to TRBD1. CDR3 size: 14 residues. With V trimmed by 10 bases and J by 5 bases, 8 bases remained unmatched. The V gene's germline CDR1 is MNHEY and CDR2 SVGAGI. The DNA of the CDR3 is TGTGCCATAGCCCGACAGGGGGCTTATCAGCCCCAGCATTTT. This translates into CAIARQGAYQPQHF.

The chain uses TRBV5-4 and TRBJ2-7; 10 positions agree with TRBD1. This CDR3 is built from 16 residues. CDR1 and CDR2 (germline): SGHNT, YYREEE (reference sequence). V trimming: 2 bases; J trimming: 3 bases; junction bases outside the gene matches: 8. The DNA for the CDR3 is TGTGCCAGCAGCTTCTTTAGGGGGACAGGGGACTACGAGCAGTACTTC. Protein sequence: CASSFFRGTGDYEQYF.

The V gene is TRBV6-2 or TRBV6-3, the J gene TRBJ2-5; 12 bases agree with TRBD2. Germline CDR1 and CDR2: MNHEY and SVGEGT. The CDR3 length is 17 residues. With 0 bases clipped from V and 1 base from J, the junction kept 3 bases outside the gene matches. CDR3 in amino acids: CASSYSTSGSSQETQYF. As DNA, the CDR3 is TGTGCCAGCAGTTACTCGACTAGCGGGAGTAGCCAAGAGACCCAGTACTTC.

The chain couples TRBV1 to TRBJ2-2; the tabulated D call, TRBD1, remains unverified against the DNA. TRBV1 is termed a pseudogene. This CDR3 region has 17 residues. The chain's CDR3 is CTSSQGRDRGETGELFF. Here the CDR3 DNA reads TGCACCAGCAGCCAGGGCCGGGACAGGGGAGAGACCGGGGAGCTGTTTTTT.

The chain uses TRBV13 and TRBJ1-1; D not resolved. CDR3 length equals 12 residues. Trimming took off 5 bases at V and 6 bases at J, with 10 bases between the two ends. Germline CDR1 is PRHDT and CDR2 is FYEKMQ (reference sequence). The CDR3 DNA sequence: TGTGCCAGCAGCCGGATATCATCTGAAGCTTTCTTT. Its protein product is CASSRISSEAFF.

The gene calls are TRBV7-9 and TRBJ1-5; D is unresolved. Trimming stripped 2 bases from V and 0 bases from J, with 20 bases between. Germline CDR1 reads SEHNR; CDR2 reads FQNEAQ (reference sequence). The CDR3 is 19 residues long. CDR3 bases: TGTGCCAGCAGCTTAACAGCGGGCAGCTTTGGACTTAGCAATCAGCCCCAGCATTTT. It translates to CASSLTAGSFGLSNQPQHF.

The chain carries TRBV6-4 and TRBJ2-7, with 7 bases that match TRBD2. Germline V gene lookup returns CDR1 MRHNA and CDR2 SNTAGT. J lost 6 bases, V lost 6 bases, and 11 bases had no gene match. The CDR3 spans 14 residues. DNA of the CDR3: TGTGCCAGCAGCAGGGACTATGAAGCTGGCGAGCAGTACTTC. Translating it yields CASSRDYEAGEQYF.

DNA of the CDR3: TGCTCTGCGAGCGGGGGGAATGAGCAGTTCTTC. Its translation is CSASGGNEQFF. The rearrangement joins TRBV29-1 to TRBJ2-1; TRBD2 aligns across 9 bases. The germline V gene encodes CDR1 SQVTM and CDR2 ANQGSEA. This CDR3 region has 11 residues.

The V and J genes are TRBV19 and TRBJ1-1, with unresolved D. Trimming stripped 1 base from V and 7 bases from J, with 10 bases between. Germline V lookup: CDR1 LNHDA, CDR2 SQIVND (reference sequence). The CDR3 is 13 residues long. CDR3 sequence (DNA): TGTGCCAGTAGTATAGCAGGAGGGTTTGAAGCTTTCTTT. Translation: CASSIAGGFEAFF. The complete variable domain, with remaining parts taken from reference TRBV19 and TRBJ1-1, reads DGGITQSPKYLFRKEGQNVTLSCEQNLNHDAMYWYRQDPGQGLRLIYYSQIVNDFQKGDIAEGYSVSREKKESFPLTVTSAQKNPTAFYLCASSIAGGFEAFFGQGTRLTVV.

The chain recombines TRBV9 with TRBJ2-2; D unresolved. CDR3 length equals 17 residues. CDR1 SGDLS and CDR2 YYNGEE come from the germline V gene. Trimming pared 0 bases from V and 6 bases from J, leaving 18 bases between. CDR3 sequence reads: CASSVEAASPVPGELFF. The CDR3 nucleotides are TGTGCCAGCAGCGTAGAAGCCGCGTCTCCTGTACCCGGGGAGCTGTTTTTT.

This sequence joins TRBV6-1 and TRBJ2-7; 9 bases align to TRBD2. V shed 0 bases, J shed 0 bases, and the junction held 0 bases outside the gene matches. The CDR3 spans 15 residues. Germline CDR1 is MNHNS and CDR2 is SASEGT. This chain's CDR3 is CASSEATSGSYEQYF. The DNA for the CDR3 is TGTGCCAGCAGTGAAGCGACTAGCGGCTCCTACGAGCAGTACTTC.

The chain has TRBV5-1 and TRBJ1-4; D is possibly TRBD1 (5 bases). CDR3 length equals 15 residues. The germline V and J ends were trimmed by 4 bases and 6 bases, with 16 bases remaining between them. Germline values: CDR1 SGHRS, CDR2 YFSETQ. The CDR3 coding sequence is TGCGCCAGCAGCCCGGGAGGGGATAGGGATGAAAAACTGTTTTTT. The encoded protein is CASSPGGDRDEKLFF.

The CDR3 nucleotides read TGTGCCAGCAGCCCTCGGGTAGGGACAAGTCACACAGATACGCAGTATTTT. Translation: CASSPRVGTSHTDTQYF. The chain combines TRBV11-2 with TRBJ2-3, with D perhaps TRBD1 (6 bases). Germline CDR1 SGHAT, CDR2 FQNNGV. This CDR3 region has 17 residues. The V end was cut by 5 bases, the J end by 2 bases, with 20 bases between.

J is TRBJ2-5 and V is TRBV9; the match to TRBD2 covers 7 bases. The CDR3 is made up of 16 amino acids. Germline CDR1 is SGDLS and CDR2 is YYNGEE. The V segment lost 0 bases and the J segment 1 base; nucleotides outside the gene matches: 6. The CDR3 is CASSVVPTSAQETQYF. The DNA for the CDR3 is TGTGCCAGCAGCGTAGTACCTACTAGCGCCCAAGAGACCCAGTACTTC. The whole variable domain, filled in from reference TRBV9 and TRBJ2-5, reads DSGVTQTPKHLITATGQRVTLRCSPRSGDLSVYWYQQSLDQGLQFLIQYYNGEERAKGNILERFSAQQFPDLHSELNLSSLELGDSALYFCASSVVPTSAQETQYFGPGTRLLVL.

The V and J genes are TRBV19 and TRBJ2-1; TRBD2 might be the D (7 bases). Germline CDR1 is LNHDA and CDR2 is SQIVND (reference sequence). The ends were cut back, 9 bases at V and 4 bases at J, with 16 bases in the middle. The CDR3 sequence is 14 residues long. CDR3 sequence: CARSRGAGYNEQFF. The CDR3 DNA reads as TGTGCCAGATCACGGGGGGCCGGGTACAATGAGCAGTTCTTC.

This clone was counted once. This chain connects TRBV3-1 (or the pseudogene TRBV3-2) to TRBJ2-1; TRBD2 aligns across 10 bases. CDR3 length equals 20 residues. Germline lookup yields CDR1 LGHDT and CDR2 YNNKEL (reference sequence). The junction had 16 bases not matched to a gene; V was cut back by 1 base and J by 4 bases. The CDR3 DNA follows: TGTGCCAGCAGCCAAGTCCCTAGCGGGAGCTACCGCTCCCTGTACAATGAGCAGTTCTTC. Amino acids: CASSQVPSGSYRSLYNEQFF.